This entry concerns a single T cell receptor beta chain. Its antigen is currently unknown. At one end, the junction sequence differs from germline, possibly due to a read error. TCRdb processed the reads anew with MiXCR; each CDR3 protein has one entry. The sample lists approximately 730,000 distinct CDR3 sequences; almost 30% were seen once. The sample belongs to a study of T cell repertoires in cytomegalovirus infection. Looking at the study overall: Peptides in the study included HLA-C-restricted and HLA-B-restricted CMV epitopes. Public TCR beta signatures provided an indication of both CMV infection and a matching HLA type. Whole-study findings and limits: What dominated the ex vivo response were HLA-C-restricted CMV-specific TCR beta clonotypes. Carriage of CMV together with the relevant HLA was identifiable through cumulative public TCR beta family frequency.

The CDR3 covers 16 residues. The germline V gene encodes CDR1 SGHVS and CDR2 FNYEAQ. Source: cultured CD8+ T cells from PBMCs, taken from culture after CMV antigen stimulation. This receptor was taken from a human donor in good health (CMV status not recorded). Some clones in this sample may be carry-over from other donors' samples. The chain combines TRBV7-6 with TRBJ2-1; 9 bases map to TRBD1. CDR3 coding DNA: TGTGCTAGCAGCTTAAGGCCGGGACAGGGCAATAATGAGCAGTTCTTC. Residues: CASSLRPGQGNNEQFF.